This TCR beta chain comes out of a study of T cells in Graves' hyperthyroidism and ophthalmopathy. Whole-study context: It was at initial diagnosis, before any treatment, that peripheral blood was collected.

This CDR3 has 16 amino acids. Trimming removed 0 bases at V and 7 bases at J, with 18 bases between. The germline CDR1 and CDR2 sequences are LGHNA and YSLEER. The CDR3 regions of TCR beta were amplified from RNA transcripts. During a first-round RT-PCR of the TCR CDR3, the HTBI primer set was used. TCRdb analysed the multiplex PCR reads with MiXCR anew, one entry per CDR3 protein. The top ten clones hold under 8.5% of a sample with more than 600,000 distinct CDR3 sequences, about a sixth of them seen once. The study, taken as a whole, reports: Model predictions of ophthalmopathy came a median about six months before onset.

Hyperthyroidism in the patients, aged 18 to 65, was newly diagnosed and under 2 months in duration. Source material for PBMCs was 9 to 10 ml fresh peripheral blood. This clonotype was recorded a few times. Its antigen is not known. This clonotype was sampled from a man between 18 and 35 years old with Graves' hyperthyroidism. What was sequenced was blood. J is TRBJ1-1 and V is TRBV4-3, with a weak D call TRBD1 (5 bases). The CDR3 loop reads CASSQDYRQGSLEAFF. CDR3 in DNA: TGCGCCAGCAGCCAAGATTATAGGCAGGGATCACTTGAAGCTTTCTTT.